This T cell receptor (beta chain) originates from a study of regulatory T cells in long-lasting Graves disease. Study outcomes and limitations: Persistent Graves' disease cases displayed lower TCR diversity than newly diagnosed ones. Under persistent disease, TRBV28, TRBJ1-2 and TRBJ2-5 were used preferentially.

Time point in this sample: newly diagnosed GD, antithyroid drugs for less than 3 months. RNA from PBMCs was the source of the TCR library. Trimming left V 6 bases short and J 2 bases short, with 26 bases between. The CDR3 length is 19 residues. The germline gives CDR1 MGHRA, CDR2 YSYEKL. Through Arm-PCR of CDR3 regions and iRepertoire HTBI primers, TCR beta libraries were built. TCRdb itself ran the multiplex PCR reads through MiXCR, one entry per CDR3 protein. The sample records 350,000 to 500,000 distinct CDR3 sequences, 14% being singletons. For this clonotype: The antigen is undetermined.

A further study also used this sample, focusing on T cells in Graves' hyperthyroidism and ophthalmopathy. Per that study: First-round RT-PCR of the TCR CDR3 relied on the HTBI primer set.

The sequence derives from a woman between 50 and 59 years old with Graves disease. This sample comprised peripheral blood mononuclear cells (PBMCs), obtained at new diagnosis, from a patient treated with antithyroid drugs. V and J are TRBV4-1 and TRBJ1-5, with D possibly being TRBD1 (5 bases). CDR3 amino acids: CASRHAWGQGNIGNQPQHF. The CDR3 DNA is TGCGCCAGCAGACACGCGTGGGGTCAGGGCAACATAGGCAATCAGCCCCAGCATTTT.